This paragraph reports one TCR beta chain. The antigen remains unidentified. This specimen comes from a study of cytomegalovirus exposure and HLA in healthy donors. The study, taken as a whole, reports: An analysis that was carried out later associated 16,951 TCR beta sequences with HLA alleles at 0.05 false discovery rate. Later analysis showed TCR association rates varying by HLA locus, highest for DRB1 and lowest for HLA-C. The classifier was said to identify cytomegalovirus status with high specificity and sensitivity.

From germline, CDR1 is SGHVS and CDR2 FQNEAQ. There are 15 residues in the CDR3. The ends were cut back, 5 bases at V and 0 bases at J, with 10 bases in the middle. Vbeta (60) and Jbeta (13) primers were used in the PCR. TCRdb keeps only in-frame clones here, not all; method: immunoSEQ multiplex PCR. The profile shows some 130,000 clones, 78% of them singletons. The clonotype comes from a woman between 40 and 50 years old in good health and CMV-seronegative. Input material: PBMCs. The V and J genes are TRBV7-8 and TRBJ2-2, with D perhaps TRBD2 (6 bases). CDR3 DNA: TGTGCCAGCAGCCGTAGCGGATCGAACACCGGGGAGCTGTTTTTT. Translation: CASSRSGSNTGELFF.